Sequencing of this TCR beta chain was carried out in a study of identical twins. In this sample, this clonotype turned up a few times. What it recognizes is unknown. TCRdb reanalysed the 5' RACE reads using MiXCR and keeps one entry per CDR3 protein. The sample includes around 530,000 distinct CDR3 sequences, nearly 15% of them seen just once. V shed 5 bases and J shed 8 bases, with 15 bases lying between them. This CDR3 has 14 residues. Study conclusions and caveats: Zero-insertion analyses were open to partial confounding by invariant MAIT and iNKT cells.

This sample was also put to use in a study of yellow fever vaccine responses in identical twins.

The receptor comes from a young woman in good health. The V call is TRBV12-3 or TRBV12-4, the J call TRBJ2-2, with D perhaps matching TRBD1 or TRBD2 (5 bases each). Source material: CD4+ T cells sorted from blood. Here the CDR3 reads CASSPGPSVGELFF. The CDR3 bases are TGTGCCAGCAGTCCGGGACCCAGCGTTGGGGAGCTGTTTTTT.